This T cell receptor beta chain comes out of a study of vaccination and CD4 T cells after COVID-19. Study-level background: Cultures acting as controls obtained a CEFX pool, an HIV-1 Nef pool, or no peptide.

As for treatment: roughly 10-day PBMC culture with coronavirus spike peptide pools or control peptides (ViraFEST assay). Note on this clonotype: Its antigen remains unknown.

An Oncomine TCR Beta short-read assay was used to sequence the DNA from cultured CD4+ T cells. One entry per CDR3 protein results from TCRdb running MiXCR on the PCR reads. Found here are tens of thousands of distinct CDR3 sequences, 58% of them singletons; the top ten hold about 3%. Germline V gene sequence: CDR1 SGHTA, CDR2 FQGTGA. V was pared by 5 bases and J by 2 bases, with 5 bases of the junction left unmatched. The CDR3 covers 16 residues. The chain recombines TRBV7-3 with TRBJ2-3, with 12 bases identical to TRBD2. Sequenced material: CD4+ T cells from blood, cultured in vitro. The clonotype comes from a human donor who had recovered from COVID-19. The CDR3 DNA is TGTGCCAGCAGCCCAGGACTAGCGGGACTCACAGATACGCAGTATTTT. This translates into CASSPGLAGLTDTQYF.